The 31 T cell receptor beta chains reported below all come from one sample, sequenced in a study of cytomegalovirus exposure and HLA in healthy donors. A multiplex PCR was run with 60 Vbeta primers and 13 Jbeta primers. Sequencing used immunoSEQ multiplex PCR; TCRdb keeps in-frame clones, though not all of them. The profile shows more than 130,000 clones, about 80% of them singletons. Material: PBMCs. Receptor source: a man between 40 and 49 years old in good health and CMV-seropositive.

This clone was seen a handful of times. The chain employs TRBV9 and TRBJ2-6; D unresolved. CDR3 length equals 16 residues. The V end was cut by 0 bases, the J end by 1 base, with 8 bases between. In germline, CDR1 is SGDLS, CDR2 YYNGEE. CDR3 sequence (DNA): TGTGCCAGCAGCGTAGCTATCGCATCTGGGGCCAACGTCCTGACTTTC. Protein: CASSVAIASGANVLTF.

The genes are TRBV29-1 and TRBJ2-5, with 8 bases aligning to TRBD1. Trimming took 1 base from V and 2 from J; bases not matched to a gene: 3. Germline V lookup: CDR1 SQVTM, CDR2 ANQGSEA. The CDR3 spans 14 residues. The CDR3 nucleotides are TGCAGCGTTGAAGGGACAGGGTTGCAAGAGACCCAGTACTTC. This gives the protein CSVEGTGLQETQYF. The whole variable domain, filled in from reference TRBV29-1 and TRBJ2-5, reads SAVISQKPSRDICQRGTSLTIQCQVDSQVTMMFWYRQQPGQSLTLIATANQGSEATYESGFVIDKFPISRPNLTFSTLTVSNMSPEDSSIYLCSVEGTGLQETQYFGPGTRLLVL.

The genes are TRBV30 and TRBJ2-1, with 14 bases fitting TRBD2. After removal of 1 base from V and 3 bases from J, the junction contained 5 bases not matched to a gene. Germline values: CDR1 GTSNPN, CDR2 SVGIG (reference sequence). The CDR3 spans 17 residues. CDR3 coding DNA: TGTGCCTGGAGTGACTCGGGACTAGCGGGGGACTACAATGAGCAGTTCTTC. Translation: CAWSDSGLAGDYNEQFF.

This chain joins TRBV25-1 and TRBJ1-4; D gene uncertain. Trimming took off 4 bases at V and 10 bases at J, with 7 bases between the two ends. The CDR3 has 11 residues. CDR1 MGHDK and CDR2 SYGVNS come from the germline V gene. This CDR3 reads CASSAGRKLFF. The DNA of the CDR3 is TGTGCCAGCAGTGCGGGAAGAAAACTGTTTTTT. The entire variable domain, with the rest obtained from reference TRBV25-1 and TRBJ1-4, is as follows: EADIYQTPRYLVIGTGKKITLECSQTMGHDKMYWYQQDPGMELHLIHYSYGVNSTEKGDLSSESTVSRIRTEHFPLTLESARPSHTSQYLCASSAGRKLFFGSGTQLSVL.

The rearrangement uses TRBV11-3 and TRBJ1-3; 8 positions agree with TRBD1. Germline lookup yields CDR1 SGHNT and CDR2 YENEEA. The CDR3 totals 13 residues. The ends lost 4 bases at V and 4 bases at J; junction bases unmatched: 0. CDR3 loop: CASSWDRGNTIYF. The CDR3 bases are TGTGCCAGCAGCTGGGACAGGGGAAACACCATATATTTT.

The chain recombines TRBV5-1 with TRBJ1-1, with D possibly being TRBD1 (6 bases). The CDR3 extends over 13 amino acids. Germline CDR1 and CDR2: SGHRS and YFSETQ. The V and J ends lost 5 bases and 6 bases respectively, with 14 bases between them. The CDR3: CASSSLTGAEAFF. The CDR3 DNA is TGCGCCAGCAGTAGCCTGACAGGAGCTGAAGCTTTCTTT.

The V and J genes are TRBV30 and TRBJ1-5; D gene unclear. The germline V gene has CDR1 GTSNPN and CDR2 SVGIG (reference sequence). CDR3 size: 14 residues. V was shortened by 1 base and J by 7 bases, with 14 bases between the two germline ends. The CDR3: CAWSAFGGGQPQHF. CDR3 nucleotide sequence: TGTGCCTGGAGTGCGTTTGGCGGCGGCCAGCCCCAGCATTTT. Full variable domain (outside the CDR3, taken from reference TRBV30 and TRBJ1-5): SQTIHQWPATLVQPVGSPLSLECTVEGTSNPNLYWYRQAAGRGLQLLFYSVGIGQISSEVPQNLSASRPQDRQFILSSKKLLLSDSGFYLCAWSAFGGGQPQHFGDGTRLSIL.

The chain recombines TRBV5-1 with TRBJ2-5; 7 bases map to TRBD1. CDR1 and CDR2 (germline): SGHRS, YFSETQ. The J segment lost 4 bases and the V segment lost 3 bases, leaving 12 bases of the junction unmatched. The CDR3 sequence is 16 residues long. The CDR3 bases are TGCGCCAGCAGCTCGGCCCTCGGACAGGTTGTAGAGACCCAGTACTTC. Amino acids: CASSSALGQVVETQYF.

The chain combines TRBV7-9 with TRBJ2-5; the D is unclear. The CDR3 length is 13 residues. Germline-derived CDR1 and CDR2 are SEHNR and FQNEAQ (reference sequence). Trimming pared 2 bases from V and 7 bases from J, leaving 11 bases between. DNA for the CDR3: TGTGCCAGCAGCTTACGACTCCCGGGGACCCAGTACTTC. It yields the protein CASSLRLPGTQYF.

The chain employs TRBV19 and TRBJ1-4, with 10 bases that match TRBD1. The CDR3 totals 15 residues. The V gene's germline CDR1 is LNHDA and CDR2 SQIVND (reference sequence). J gave up 7 bases and V 5 bases, and 7 bases lay outside the gene matches. CDR3 sequence reads: CASSFRDRGGEKLFF. CDR3 in DNA: TGTGCCAGTAGTTTCCGGGACAGGGGTGGTGAAAAACTGTTTTTT.

The chain is built from TRBV30 and TRBJ2-5; D uncertain. The J call may be mistaken, given a closer DNA end match to TRBJ2-7. The CDR3 length is 13 residues. The germline CDR1 and CDR2 sequences are GTSNPN and SVGIG (reference sequence). The chain's CDR3 is CAWSVGGPREQYF. CDR3 bases: TGTGCCTGGAGTGTTGGTGGGCCGCGCGAGCAGTACTTC.

This clone came up once. V and J are TRBV19 and TRBJ1-2, with TRBD1 matching over 7 bases. Germline trimming cut 9 bases from V and 0 bases from J; bases unmatched to any gene: 13. CDR1 and CDR2 from the germline V gene are LNHDA and SQIVND (reference sequence). CDR3 length: 16 amino acids. The CDR3 DNA is TGTGCCAGCAAATCTCAGGGGACAGCCGCTAACTATGGCTACACCTTC. This translates into CASKSQGTAANYGYTF. Looking up the rest from reference TRBV19 and TRBJ1-2 gives the full variable domain: DGGITQSPKYLFRKEGQNVTLSCEQNLNHDAMYWYRQDPGQGLRLIYYSQIVNDFQKGDIAEGYSVSREKKESFPLTVTSAQKNPTAFYLCASKSQGTAANYGYTFGSGTRLTVV.

The V gene is TRBV9, the J gene TRBJ2-2; 10 bases match TRBD1. In germline, CDR1 is SGDLS, CDR2 YYNGEE. Trimming removed 5 bases from V and 7 bases from J; junction bases left unmatched: 5. This CDR3 comprises 14 residues. CDR3 residues: CASRTGTGVGELFF. As DNA, the CDR3 is TGTGCCAGCAGGACCGGGACAGGGGTCGGGGAGCTGTTTTTT.

The V call is TRBV29-1, the J call TRBJ1-1, with D tentatively TRBD1 (6 bases). Germline CDR1 reads SQVTM; CDR2 reads ANQGSEA. Trimming removed 7 bases from V and 5 bases from J, with 17 bases in between. The CDR3 covers 13 residues. CDR3 in amino acids: CSASTGPGTEAFF. DNA of the CDR3: TGCAGCGCCTCGACAGGACCGGGGACTGAAGCTTTCTTT.

The chain uses TRBV29-1 and TRBJ2-7; D may be TRBD2 (6 bases). The length of the CDR3 is 12 residues. Germline loops: CDR1 SQVTM, CDR2 ANQGSEA. The ends were cut back, 3 bases at V and 1 base at J, with 7 bases in the middle. The chain's CDR3 is CSVEAGSYEQYF. Written as DNA, the CDR3 is TGCAGCGTTGAGGCGGGGTCCTACGAGCAGTACTTC.

The V call is TRBV19, the J call TRBJ2-1, with D tentatively TRBD2 (5 bases). Per germline, CDR1 LNHDA and CDR2 SQIVND (reference sequence). The CDR3 loop spans 15 amino acids. Trimming removed 5 bases at V and 5 bases at J, with 16 bases between. The DNA for the CDR3 is TGTGCCAGTAGTGGGCGTTTGCTAGCAGACAATGAGCAGTTCTTC. This sequence encodes CASSGRLLADNEQFF.

The DNA of the CDR3 is TGCGCCAGCAGCATCGGGACAGGGGCAAGTGGAAACACCATATATTTT. Translated: CASSIGTGASGNTIYF. The rearrangement links TRBV5-1 to TRBJ1-3; TRBD1 matches 10 bases. The CDR3 has 16 residues. V lost 4 bases to trimming and J lost 3 bases; unmatched junction nucleotides: 7. Germline V gene lookup returns CDR1 SGHRS and CDR2 YFSETQ.

The rearrangement joins TRBV6-5 to TRBJ2-5, with D perhaps TRBD2 (6 bases). The V end lost 6 bases, the J end lost 7 bases, and 12 bases lay between the germline ends. Germline values: CDR1 MNHEY, CDR2 SVGAGI. The CDR3 covers 12 residues. The CDR3 region is CASSSEEGTQYF. CDR3 nucleotide sequence: TGTGCCAGCAGCTCCGAGGAGGGGACCCAGTACTTC.

This CDR3 reads CASSLVADSREQYF. CDR3 sequence (DNA): TGTGCCAGCAGCTTAGTAGCGGATTCTCGCGAGCAGTACTTC. The chain couples TRBV7-9 to TRBJ2-7; weak D call: TRBD2 (6 bases). V was pared by 1 base and J by 6 bases, with 13 bases between. The length of the CDR3 is 14 residues. Germline V gene lookup returns CDR1 SEHNR and CDR2 FQNEAQ (reference sequence).

CDR3 nucleotides: TGTGCCAGTAGTATAGGACTAGCTGGTTACAATGAGCAGTTCTTC. Translation gives CASSIGLAGYNEQFF. The chain uses TRBV19 and TRBJ2-1, with TRBD2 matching 7 bases. Trimming at V came to 1 base and at J to 4 bases, leaving 4 bases not matched to a gene. The length of the CDR3 is 15 residues. Per germline, CDR1 LNHDA and CDR2 SQIVND (reference sequence).

This clone has just a few counts. The CDR3 DNA follows: TGCGCCAGCAGCCAAGATACGGGGGGCGTCACTGAAGCTTTCTTT. Its protein product is CASSQDTGGVTEAFF. This chain links TRBV4-1 with TRBJ1-1; the D gene is possibly TRBD1 (6 bases). The CDR3 sequence is 15 residues long. Between the trimmed V and J ends, which lost 0 bases and 4 bases, there was a span of 12 bases. Looked up from germline, CDR1 is MGHRA and CDR2 is YSYEKL.

This chain joins TRBV2 and TRBJ2-2; possibly TRBD1 for D (6 bases). The CDR3 sequence is 15 residues long. Trimming shortened V by 3 bases and J by 0 bases, and 8 bases separated the two germline ends. Per germline, CDR1 SNHLY and CDR2 FYNNEI. CDR3 sequence (DNA): TGTGCCAGCAGTGACCACAGGGCGAACACCGGGGAGCTGTTTTTT. Its translation is CASSDHRANTGELFF. Using reference TRBV2 and TRBJ2-2 for the parts outside the CDR3, the full variable domain is EPEVTQTPSHQVTQMGQEVILRCVPISNHLYFYWYRQILGQKVEFLVSFYNNEISEKSEIFDDQFSVERPDGSNFTLKIRSTKLEDSAMYFCASSDHRANTGELFFGEGSRLTVL.

This rearrangement joins TRBV30 to TRBJ1-2; D might be TRBD1 (5 bases). Germline V gene data show CDR1 as GTSNPN and CDR2 as SVGIG (reference sequence). This CDR3 contains 15 residues. Trimming removed 4 bases from V and 2 bases from J, with 17 bases in between. CDR3 in DNA: TGTGCCTGGATCTCCCGGGGGGGACCCAACTATGGCTACACCTTC. It encodes CAWISRGGPNYGYTF. Full variable domain (rest looked up from reference TRBV30 and TRBJ1-2): SQTIHQWPATLVQPVGSPLSLECTVEGTSNPNLYWYRQAAGRGLQLLFYSVGIGQISSEVPQNLSASRPQDRQFILSSKKLLLSDSGFYLCAWISRGGPNYGYTFGSGTRLTVV.

V usage is TRBV4-1 and J usage is TRBJ2-7; 9 positions match TRBD2. The germline V gene has CDR1 MGHRA and CDR2 YSYEKL. The CDR3 runs to 17 residues. V lost 4 bases to trimming and J lost 4 bases; unmatched junction nucleotides: 14. CDR3: CASSPKGLAGPEYEQYF. The CDR3, as DNA: TGCGCCAGCAGCCCCAAGGGTCTAGCGGGGCCTGAGTACGAGCAGTACTTC.

There are a few counts of this clone. V gene TRBV6-6 combines with J gene TRBJ1-6; D is possibly TRBD1 (5 bases). The CDR3 spans 15 residues. Germline V gene sequence: CDR1 MNHNY, CDR2 SVGAGI (reference sequence). Trimming removed 5 bases from V and 0 bases from J, with 8 bases in between. The DNA of the CDR3 is TGTGCCAGCAGTATGGGGGGCTCCTATAATTCACCCCTCCACTTT. The encoded protein is CASSMGGSYNSPLHF.

CDR3 loop: CASSEQNNNEQFF. The CDR3, as DNA: TGTGCCAGCAGTGAACAAAACAACAATGAGCAGTTCTTC. V usage is TRBV2 and J usage is TRBJ2-1; no firm D call. Trimming shortened V by 2 bases and J by 5 bases, and 7 bases separated the two germline ends. The germline V gene has CDR1 SNHLY and CDR2 FYNNEI. This CDR3 is built from 13 residues.

The V call is TRBV18, the J call TRBJ2-7; 14 bases are a match to TRBD2. The CDR3 is 20 amino acids. CDR1 KGHSH and CDR2 LQKENI come from the germline V gene. V lost 4 bases to trimming and J lost 3 bases; unmatched junction nucleotides: 17. CDR3 sequence reads: CASSQGIIGTSGRIRYEQYF. CDR3 nucleotide sequence: TGTGCCAGCTCACAGGGGATTATAGGGACTAGCGGGAGAATCCGCTACGAGCAGTACTTC.

A remark on this clone: This specimen includes other DNA sequences encoding the same CDR3. This chain links TRBV7-2 with TRBJ2-7, with 16 bases fitting TRBD2. The trim removed 4 bases at V and 4 bases at J, leaving 1 base unmatched. CDR1 is SGHTA, CDR2 FQGNSA, per germline. The CDR3 consists of 15 residues. The CDR3 sequence: CASSWGLAGGYEQYF. CDR3 nucleotides: TGTGCCAGCAGCTGGGGACTAGCGGGAGGGTACGAGCAGTACTTC. The variable domain in full, with the rest retrieved from reference TRBV7-2 and TRBJ2-7, is GAGVSQSPSNKVTEKGKDVELRCDPISGHTALYWYRQSLGQGLEFLIYFQGNSAPDKSGLPSDRFSAERTGGSVSTLTIQRTQQEDSAVYLCASSWGLAGGYEQYFGPGTRLTVT.

The rearrangement uses TRBV19 and TRBJ2-6; 8 positions agree with TRBD1. The CDR3 runs 18 residues. The germline CDR1 and CDR2 sequences are LNHDA and SQIVND (reference sequence). V was clipped by 7 bases and J by 0 bases; unmatched bases: 11. DNA for the CDR3: TGTGCCAGTACTCAGGTGGGACAGGCGGACTCTGGGGCCAACGTCCTGACTTTC. Its translation is CASTQVGQADSGANVLTF.

The chain couples TRBV5-4 to TRBJ1-2; TRBD1 matches 7 bases. V lost 4 bases, J lost 4 bases, and 4 bases stayed unmatched. The CDR3 is 13 amino acids. Germline values: CDR1 SGHNT, CDR2 YYREEE (reference sequence). The CDR3 DNA sequence: TGTGCCAGCAGCGCCGGGACAGTCTATGGCTACACCTTC. Protein: CASSAGTVYGYTF.

This clone was seen only a few times. This sequence joins TRBV6-6 and TRBJ1-1; 10 bases line up with TRBD1. The germline V gene has CDR1 MNHNY and CDR2 SVGAGI (reference sequence). The junction had 2 bases not matched to a gene; V was cut back by 6 bases and J by 1 base. CDR3 length equals 14 residues. CDR3: CASRDRGENTEAFF. CDR3 DNA: TGTGCCAGCAGGGACAGGGGGGAGAACACTGAAGCTTTCTTT.